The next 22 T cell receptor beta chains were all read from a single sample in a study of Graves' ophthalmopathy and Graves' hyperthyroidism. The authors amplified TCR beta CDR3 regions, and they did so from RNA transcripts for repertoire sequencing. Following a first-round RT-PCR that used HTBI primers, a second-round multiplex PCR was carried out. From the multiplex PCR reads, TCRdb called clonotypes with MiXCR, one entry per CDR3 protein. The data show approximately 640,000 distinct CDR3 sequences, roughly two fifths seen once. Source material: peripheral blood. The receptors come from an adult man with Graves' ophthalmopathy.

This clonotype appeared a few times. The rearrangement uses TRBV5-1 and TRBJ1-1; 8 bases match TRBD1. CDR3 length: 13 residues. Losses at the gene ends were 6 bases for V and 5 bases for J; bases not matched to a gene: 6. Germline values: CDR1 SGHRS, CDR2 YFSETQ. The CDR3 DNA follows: TGCGCCAGCATCTCATGGGACAGGACTGAAGCTTTCTTT. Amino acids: CASISWDRTEAFF.

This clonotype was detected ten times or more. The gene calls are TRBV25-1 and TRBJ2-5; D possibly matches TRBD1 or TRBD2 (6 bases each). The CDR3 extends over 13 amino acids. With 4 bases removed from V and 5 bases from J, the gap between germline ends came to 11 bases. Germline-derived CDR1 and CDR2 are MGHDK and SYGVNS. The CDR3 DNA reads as TGTGCCAGCAGTGTTGGGGGGCTCGAGACCCAGTACTTC. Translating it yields CASSVGGLETQYF.

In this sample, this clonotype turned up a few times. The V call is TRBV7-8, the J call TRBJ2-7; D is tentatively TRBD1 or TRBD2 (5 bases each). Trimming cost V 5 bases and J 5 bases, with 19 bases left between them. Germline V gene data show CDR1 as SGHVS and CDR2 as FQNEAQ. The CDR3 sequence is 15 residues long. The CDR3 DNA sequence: TGTGCCAGCAGCGGCCTAAGAGGGGCTGGTAACGAGCAGTACTTC. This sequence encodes CASSGLRGAGNEQYF.

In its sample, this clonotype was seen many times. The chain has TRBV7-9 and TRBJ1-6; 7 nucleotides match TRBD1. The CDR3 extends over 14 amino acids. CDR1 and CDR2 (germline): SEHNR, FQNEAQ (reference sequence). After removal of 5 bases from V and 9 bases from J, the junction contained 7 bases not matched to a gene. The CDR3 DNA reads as TGTGCCAGCAGCAGACAGGGCGACCCTTCACCCCTCCACTTT. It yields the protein CASSRQGDPSPLHF.

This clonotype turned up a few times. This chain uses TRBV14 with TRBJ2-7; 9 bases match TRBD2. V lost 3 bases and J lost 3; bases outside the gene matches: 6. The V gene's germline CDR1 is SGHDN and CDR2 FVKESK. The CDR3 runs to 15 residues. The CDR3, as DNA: TGTGCCAGCAGCCAGTCAAAACTAGCGGGCTACGAGCAGTACTTC. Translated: CASSQSKLAGYEQYF.

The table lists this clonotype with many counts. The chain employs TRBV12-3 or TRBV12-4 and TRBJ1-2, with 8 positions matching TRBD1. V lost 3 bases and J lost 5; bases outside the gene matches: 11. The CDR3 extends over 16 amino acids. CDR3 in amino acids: CASSFGPDRVNYGYTF. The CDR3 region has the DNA TGTGCCAGCAGTTTTGGTCCGGACAGGGTTAATTATGGCTACACCTTC.

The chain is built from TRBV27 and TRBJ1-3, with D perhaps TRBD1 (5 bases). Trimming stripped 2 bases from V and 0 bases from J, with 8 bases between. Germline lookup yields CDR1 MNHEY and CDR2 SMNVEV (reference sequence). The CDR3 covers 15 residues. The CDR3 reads CASSLRQPSGNTIYF. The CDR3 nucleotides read TGTGCCAGCAGTTTACGACAGCCCTCTGGAAACACCATATATTTT.

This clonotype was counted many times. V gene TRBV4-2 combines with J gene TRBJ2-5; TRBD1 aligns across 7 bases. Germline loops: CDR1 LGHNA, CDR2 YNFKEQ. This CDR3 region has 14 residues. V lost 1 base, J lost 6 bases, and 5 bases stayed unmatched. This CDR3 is CASSQVEGAKTQYF. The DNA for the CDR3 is TGTGCCAGCAGCCAAGTCGAGGGGGCGAAGACCCAGTACTTC.

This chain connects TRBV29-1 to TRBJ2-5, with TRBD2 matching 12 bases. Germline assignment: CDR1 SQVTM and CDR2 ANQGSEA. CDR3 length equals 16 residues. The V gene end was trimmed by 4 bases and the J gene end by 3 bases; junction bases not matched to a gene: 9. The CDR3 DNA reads TGCAGCGTTGTGACTAGCGGGAGTGAGGAGAAAGAGACCCAGTACTTC. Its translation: CSVVTSGSEEKETQYF.

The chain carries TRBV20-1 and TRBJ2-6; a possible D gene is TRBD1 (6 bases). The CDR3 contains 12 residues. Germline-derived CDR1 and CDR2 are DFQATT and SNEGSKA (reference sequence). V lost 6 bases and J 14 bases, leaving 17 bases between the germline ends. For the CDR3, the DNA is TGCAGTGCCCGCGACGGGACAAAGCTCCTGACTTTC. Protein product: CSARDGTKLLTF.

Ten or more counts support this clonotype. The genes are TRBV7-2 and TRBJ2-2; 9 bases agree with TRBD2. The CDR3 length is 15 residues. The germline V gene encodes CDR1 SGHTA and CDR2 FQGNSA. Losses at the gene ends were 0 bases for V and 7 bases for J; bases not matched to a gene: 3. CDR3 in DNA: TGTGCCAGCAGCTTAGCGGCTAGCGGGATCGGGGAGCTGTTTTTT. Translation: CASSLAASGIGELFF.

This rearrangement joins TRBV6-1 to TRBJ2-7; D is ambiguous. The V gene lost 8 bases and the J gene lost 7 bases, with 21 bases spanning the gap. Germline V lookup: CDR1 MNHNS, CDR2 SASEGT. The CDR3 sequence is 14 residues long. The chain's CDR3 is CASASGPSKREQYF. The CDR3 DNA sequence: TGTGCCAGCGCATCTGGGCCATCTAAGAGGGAGCAGTACTTC.

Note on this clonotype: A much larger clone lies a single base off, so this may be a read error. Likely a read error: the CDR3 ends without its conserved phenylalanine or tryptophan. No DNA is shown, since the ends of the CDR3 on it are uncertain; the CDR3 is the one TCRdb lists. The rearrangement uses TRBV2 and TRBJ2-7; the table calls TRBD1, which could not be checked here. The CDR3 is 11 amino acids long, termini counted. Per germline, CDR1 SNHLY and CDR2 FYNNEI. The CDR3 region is CASMGSSGKDS.

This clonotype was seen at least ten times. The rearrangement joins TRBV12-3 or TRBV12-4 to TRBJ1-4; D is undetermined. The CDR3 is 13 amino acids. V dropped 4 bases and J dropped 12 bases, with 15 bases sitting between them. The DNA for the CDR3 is TGTGCCAGCAGTTCCCCAACGACGGCCCAACTGTTTTTT. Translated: CASSSPTTAQLFF.

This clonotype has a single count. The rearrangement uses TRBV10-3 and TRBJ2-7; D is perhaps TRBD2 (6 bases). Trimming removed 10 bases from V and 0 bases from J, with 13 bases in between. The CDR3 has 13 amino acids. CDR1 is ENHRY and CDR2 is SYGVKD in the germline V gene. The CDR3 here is CASGDLTSYEQYF. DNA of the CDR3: TGTGCCAGCGGGGACTTAACCTCCTACGAGCAGTACTTC.

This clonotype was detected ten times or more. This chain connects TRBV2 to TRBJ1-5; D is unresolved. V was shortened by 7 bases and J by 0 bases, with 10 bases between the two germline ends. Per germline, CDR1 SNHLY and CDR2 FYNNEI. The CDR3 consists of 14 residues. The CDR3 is CASTKGDSNQPQHF. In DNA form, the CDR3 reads TGTGCCAGCACGAAGGGAGATAGCAATCAGCCCCAGCATTTT.

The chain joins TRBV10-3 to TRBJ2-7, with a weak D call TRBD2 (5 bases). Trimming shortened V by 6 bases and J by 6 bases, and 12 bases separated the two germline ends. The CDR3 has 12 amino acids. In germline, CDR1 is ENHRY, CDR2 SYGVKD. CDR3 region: CAISQDWSEQYF. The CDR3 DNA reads TGTGCCATCAGCCAGGACTGGTCCGAGCAGTACTTC.

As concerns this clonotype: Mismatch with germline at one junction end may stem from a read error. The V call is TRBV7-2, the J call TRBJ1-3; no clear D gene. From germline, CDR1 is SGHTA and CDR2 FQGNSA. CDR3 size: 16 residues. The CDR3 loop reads CASSQDAGDTGNTIYF. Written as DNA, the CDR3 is TGCGCCAGCAGCCAAGATGCGGGTGACACTGGAAACACCATATATTTT.

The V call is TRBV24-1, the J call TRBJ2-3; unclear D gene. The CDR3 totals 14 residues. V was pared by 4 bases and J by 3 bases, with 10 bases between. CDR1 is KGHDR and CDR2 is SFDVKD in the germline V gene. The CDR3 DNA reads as TGTGCCACCAGTGACCGTAAAGCGACAGATACGCAGTATTTT. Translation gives CATSDRKATDTQYF.

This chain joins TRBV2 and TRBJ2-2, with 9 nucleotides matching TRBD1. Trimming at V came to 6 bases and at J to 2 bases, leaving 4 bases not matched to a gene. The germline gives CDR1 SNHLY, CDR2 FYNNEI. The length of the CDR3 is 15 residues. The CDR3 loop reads CASRPDRGNTGELFF. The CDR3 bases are TGTGCCAGCAGGCCGGACAGGGGAAACACCGGGGAGCTGTTTTTT.

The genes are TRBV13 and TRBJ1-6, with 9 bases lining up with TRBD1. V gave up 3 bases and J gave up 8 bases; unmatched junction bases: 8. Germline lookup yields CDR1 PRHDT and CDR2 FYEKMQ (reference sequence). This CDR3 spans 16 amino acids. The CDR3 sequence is CASSLDRDRDYSPLHF. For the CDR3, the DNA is TGTGCCAGCAGCTTGGACCGGGACAGGGATTATTCACCCCTCCACTTT. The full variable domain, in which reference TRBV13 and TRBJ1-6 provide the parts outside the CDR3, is AAGVIQSPRHLIKEKRETATLKCYPIPRHDTVYWYQQGPGQDPQFLISFYEKMQSDKGSIPDRFSAQQFSDYHSELNMSSLELGDSALYFCASSLDRDRDYSPLHFGNGTRLTVT.

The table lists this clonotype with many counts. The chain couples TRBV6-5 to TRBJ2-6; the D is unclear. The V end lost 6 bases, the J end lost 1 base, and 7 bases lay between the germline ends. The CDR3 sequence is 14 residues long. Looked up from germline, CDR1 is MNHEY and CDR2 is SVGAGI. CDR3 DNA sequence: TGTGCCAGCAGAGCACGGTCTGGGGCCAACGTCCTGACTTTC. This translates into CASRARSGANVLTF.